A selection of T cell receptor beta chains follows, all from one sample in a study of T cells in tuberculosis. Libraries were prepared by immunoSEQ multiplex PCR; TCRdb keeps only in-frame clonotypes and omits some of them. This sample has 40,000 or so clones; approximately 94% occur once, and the top ten carry more than 4%. Source: PBMCs, taken at tuberculosis diagnosis. These receptors came from an adult with tuberculosis. Each CDR3 is given without its conserved first and last residue.

V gene: TRBV6-5
J gene: TRBJ2-5
CDR3 protein: ASSYPGTGGKTQY

V gene: TRBV18
J gene: TRBJ2-6
CDR3 protein: ASSPVTGNSGANVLT

V gene: TRBV6-5
J gene: TRBJ1-2
CDR3 protein: ASNPTSGYGYT

V gene: TRBV10-3
J gene: TRBJ1-1
CDR3 protein: AISEDTGLNTEAF

V gene: TRBV5-1
J gene: TRBJ2-3
CDR3 protein: ASSSQQGASDTQY

V gene: TRBV29-1
J gene: TRBJ1-4
CDR3 protein: SGTEGAGEKLF

V gene: TRBV5-4
J gene: TRBJ2-2
CDR3 protein: ASSLDSGGTGELF

V gene: TRBV9
J gene: TRBJ1-4
CDR3 protein: ASSVGDRGEANEKLF

V gene: TRBV4-1
J gene: TRBJ2-1
CDR3 protein: ASSQEFRSSGANEQF

V gene: TRBV11-3
J gene: TRBJ2-1
CDR3 protein: ASTFPRGGVVGEQF

V gene: TRBV7-9
J gene: TRBJ1-5
CDR3 protein: ASSPTESNQPQH

V gene: TRBV5-1
J gene: TRBJ2-3
CDR3 protein: ASSSVAGSTDTQY

V gene: TRBV7-2
J gene: TRBJ1-4
CDR3 protein: ASSLEAARAWENEKLF

V gene: TRBV5-1
J gene: TRBJ1-6
CDR3 protein: ASRPGQAGSPLH

V gene: TRBV2
J gene: TRBJ2-7
CDR3 protein: ASTRRGWDSI

V gene: TRBV19
J gene: TRBJ1-3
CDR3 protein: ASSIQGPGGNTIY

V gene: TRBV7-6
J gene: TRBJ2-3
CDR3 protein: ASSPGAGADTQY

V gene: TRBV4-1
J gene: TRBJ1-1
CDR3 protein: ASSRYAAGGNTEAF

V gene: TRBV6-6
J gene: TRBJ2-5
CDR3 protein: ASSFLRDRGLETQY

V gene: TRBV5-1
J gene: TRBJ1-2
CDR3 protein: ASSRAGEEGGYT

V gene: TRBV27
J gene: TRBJ2-7
CDR3 protein: ASKTFMGQGNYEQY